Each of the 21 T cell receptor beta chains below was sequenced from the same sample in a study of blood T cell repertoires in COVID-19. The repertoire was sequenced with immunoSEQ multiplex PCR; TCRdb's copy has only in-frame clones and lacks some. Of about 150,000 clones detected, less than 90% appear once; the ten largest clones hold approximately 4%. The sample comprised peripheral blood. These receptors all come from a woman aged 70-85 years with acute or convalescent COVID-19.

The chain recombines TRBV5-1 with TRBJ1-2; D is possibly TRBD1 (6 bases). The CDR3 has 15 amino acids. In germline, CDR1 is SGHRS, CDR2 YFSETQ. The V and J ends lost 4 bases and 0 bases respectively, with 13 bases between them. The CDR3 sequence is CASSRDTGTNYGYTF. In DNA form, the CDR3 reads TGCGCCAGCAGCCGGGACACCGGTACTAACTATGGCTACACCTTC.

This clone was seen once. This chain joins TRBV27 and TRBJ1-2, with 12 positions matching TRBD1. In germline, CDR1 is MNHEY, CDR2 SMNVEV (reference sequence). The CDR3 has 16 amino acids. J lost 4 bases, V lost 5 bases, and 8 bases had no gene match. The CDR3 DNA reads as TGTGCCAGCAGTCCATCCGGGACAGGGGGCGTCTATGGCTACACCTTC. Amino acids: CASSPSGTGGVYGYTF.

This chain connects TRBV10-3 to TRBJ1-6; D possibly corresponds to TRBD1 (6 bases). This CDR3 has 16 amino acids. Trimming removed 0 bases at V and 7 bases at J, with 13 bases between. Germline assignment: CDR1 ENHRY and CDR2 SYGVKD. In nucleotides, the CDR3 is TGTGCCATCAGTGAGTCCAAGACAGGCCTGAATTCACCCCTCCACTTT. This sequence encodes CAISESKTGLNSPLHF.

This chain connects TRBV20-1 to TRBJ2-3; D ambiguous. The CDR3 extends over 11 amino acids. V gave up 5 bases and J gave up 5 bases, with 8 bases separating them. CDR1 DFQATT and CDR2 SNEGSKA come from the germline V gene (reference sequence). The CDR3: CSALKQDTQYF. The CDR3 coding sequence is TGCAGTGCTTTGAAGCAAGATACGCAGTATTTT.

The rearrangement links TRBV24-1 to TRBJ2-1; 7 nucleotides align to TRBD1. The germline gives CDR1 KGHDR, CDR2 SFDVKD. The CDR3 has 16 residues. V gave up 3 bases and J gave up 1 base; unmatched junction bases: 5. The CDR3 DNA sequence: TGTGCCACCAGTGATACGACAGGGAAGTCCTACAATGAGCAGTTCTTC. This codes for CATSDTTGKSYNEQFF.

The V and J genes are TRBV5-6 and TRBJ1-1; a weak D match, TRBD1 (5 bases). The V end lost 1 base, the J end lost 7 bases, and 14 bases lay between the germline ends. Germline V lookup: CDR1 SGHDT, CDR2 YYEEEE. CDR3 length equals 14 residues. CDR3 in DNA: TGTGCCAGCAGCTTGTTATCAGGGAAGGGTGAAGCTTTCTTT. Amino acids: CASSLLSGKGEAFF.

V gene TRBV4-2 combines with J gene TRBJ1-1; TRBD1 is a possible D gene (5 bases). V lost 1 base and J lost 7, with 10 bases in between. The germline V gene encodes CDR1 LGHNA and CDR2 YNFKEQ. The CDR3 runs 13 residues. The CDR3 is CASSQGRAFEAFF. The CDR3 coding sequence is TGTGCCAGCAGCCAAGGCAGGGCATTTGAAGCTTTCTTT.

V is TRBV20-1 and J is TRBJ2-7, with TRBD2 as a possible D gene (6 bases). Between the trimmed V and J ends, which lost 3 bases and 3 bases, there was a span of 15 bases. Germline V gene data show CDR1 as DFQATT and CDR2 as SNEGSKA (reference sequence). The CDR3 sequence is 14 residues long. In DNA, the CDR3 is TGCAGTGCTAGTAAGTGGGAGGCCAACTACGAGCAGTACTTC. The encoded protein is CSASKWEANYEQYF.

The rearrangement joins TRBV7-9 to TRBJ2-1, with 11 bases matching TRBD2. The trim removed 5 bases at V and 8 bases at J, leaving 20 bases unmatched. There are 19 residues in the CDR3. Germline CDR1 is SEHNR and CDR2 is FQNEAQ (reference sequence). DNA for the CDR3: TGTGCCAGCAGCGGTAGCGGGAGGGCCTTTTCCCCAACCTCCCATGAGCAGTTCTTC. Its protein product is CASSGSGRAFSPTSHEQFF.

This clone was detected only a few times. In nucleotides, the CDR3 is TGTGCCATCAGCCCCGACAGCTATGGCTACACCTTC. Protein: CAISPDSYGYTF. This chain connects TRBV10-3 to TRBJ1-2; weak D call: TRBD1 (5 bases). The CDR3 extends over 12 amino acids. The germline V gene encodes CDR1 ENHRY and CDR2 SYGVKD. Trimming cost V 6 bases and J 4 bases, with 9 bases left between them.

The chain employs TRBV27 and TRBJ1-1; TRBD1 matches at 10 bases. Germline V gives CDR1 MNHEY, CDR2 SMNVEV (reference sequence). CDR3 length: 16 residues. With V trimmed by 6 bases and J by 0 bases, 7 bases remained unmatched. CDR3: CASREGTGALNTEAFF. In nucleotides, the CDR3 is TGTGCCAGCAGGGAGGGGACAGGGGCCCTGAACACTGAAGCTTTCTTT.

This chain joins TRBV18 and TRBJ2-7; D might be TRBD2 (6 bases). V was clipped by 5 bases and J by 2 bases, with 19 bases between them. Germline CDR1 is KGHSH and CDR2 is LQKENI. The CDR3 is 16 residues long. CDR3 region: CASSSLPYGSAYEQYF. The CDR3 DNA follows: TGTGCCAGCTCATCTCTGCCCTACGGGAGCGCCTACGAGCAGTACTTC.

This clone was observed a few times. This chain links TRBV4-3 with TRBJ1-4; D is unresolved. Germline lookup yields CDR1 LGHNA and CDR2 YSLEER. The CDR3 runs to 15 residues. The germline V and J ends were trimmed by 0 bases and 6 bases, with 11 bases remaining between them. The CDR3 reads CASSQENSYYEKLFF. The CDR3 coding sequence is TGCGCCAGCAGCCAAGAGAACAGCTACTATGAAAAACTGTTTTTT.

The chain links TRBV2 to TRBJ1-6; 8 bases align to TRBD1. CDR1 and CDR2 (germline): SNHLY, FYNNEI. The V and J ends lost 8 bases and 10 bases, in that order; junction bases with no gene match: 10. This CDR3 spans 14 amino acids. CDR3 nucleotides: TGTGCCAGCTCCCTGGACAGGGTGGAATCACCCCTCCACTTT. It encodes CASSLDRVESPLHF. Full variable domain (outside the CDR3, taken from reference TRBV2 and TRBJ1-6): EPEVTQTPSHQVTQMGQEVILRCVPISNHLYFYWYRQILGQKVEFLVSFYNNEISEKSEIFDDQFSVERPDGSNFTLKIRSTKLEDSAMYFCASSLDRVESPLHFGNGTRLTVT.

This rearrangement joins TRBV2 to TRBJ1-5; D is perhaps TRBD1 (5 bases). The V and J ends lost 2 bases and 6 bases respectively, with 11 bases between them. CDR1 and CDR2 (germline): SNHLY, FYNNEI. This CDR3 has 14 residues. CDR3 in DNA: TGTGCCAGCAGTGAACAGGGAATCCGTCAGCCCCAGCATTTT. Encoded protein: CASSEQGIRQPQHF.

Written as DNA, the CDR3 is TGCAGTGCTAGTGCCCGGGAGTTTGGACTAGCGAAGCAGTTCTTC. Encoded protein: CSASAREFGLAKQFF. This sequence joins TRBV20-1 and TRBJ2-1, with TRBD2 matching 9 bases. Germline V gene lookup returns CDR1 DFQATT and CDR2 SNEGSKA (reference sequence). This CDR3 has 15 residues. J lost 11 bases, V lost 3 bases, and 14 bases had no gene match.

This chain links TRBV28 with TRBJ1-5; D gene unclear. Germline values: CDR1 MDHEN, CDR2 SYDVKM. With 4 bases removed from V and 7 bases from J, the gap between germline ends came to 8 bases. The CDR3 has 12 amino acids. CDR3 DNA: TGTGCCAGCAGTTCCCAGGCGCAGCCCCAGCATTTT. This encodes CASSSQAQPQHF.

CDR3 protein: CASSLPRTGLWDEQYF. The CDR3 bases are TGTGCCAGCAGCTTGCCCCGGACAGGGCTATGGGACGAGCAGTACTTC. The chain couples TRBV7-8 to TRBJ2-7; TRBD1 matches 8 bases. Looked up from germline, CDR1 is SGHVS and CDR2 is FQNEAQ. The CDR3 is 16 amino acids. After removal of 3 bases from V and 5 bases from J, the junction contained 12 bases not matched to a gene. The variable domain in full, with the rest retrieved from reference TRBV7-8 and TRBJ2-7, is GAGVSQSPRYKVAKRGQDVALRCDPISGHVSLFWYQQALGQGPEFLTYFQNEAQLDKSGLPSDRFFAERPEGSVSTLKIQRTQQEDSAVYLCASSLPRTGLWDEQYFGPGTRLTVT.

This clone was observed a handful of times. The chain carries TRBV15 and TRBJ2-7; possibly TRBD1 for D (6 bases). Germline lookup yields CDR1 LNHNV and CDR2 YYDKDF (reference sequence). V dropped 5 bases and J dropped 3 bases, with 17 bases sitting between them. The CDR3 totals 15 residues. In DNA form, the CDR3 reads TGTGCCACCAGCTACAACCCGACAGGTCTCTACGAGCAGTACTTC. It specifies CATSYNPTGLYEQYF.

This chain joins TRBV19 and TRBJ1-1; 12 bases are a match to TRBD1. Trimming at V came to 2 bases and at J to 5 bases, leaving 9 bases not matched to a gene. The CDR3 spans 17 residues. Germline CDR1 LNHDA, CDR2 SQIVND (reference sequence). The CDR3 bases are TGTGCCAGTAGTATACCGGGACAGGGGGCTAAGGGGACTGAAGCTTTCTTT. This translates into CASSIPGQGAKGTEAFF. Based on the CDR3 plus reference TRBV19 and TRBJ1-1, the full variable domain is DGGITQSPKYLFRKEGQNVTLSCEQNLNHDAMYWYRQDPGQGLRLIYYSQIVNDFQKGDIAEGYSVSREKKESFPLTVTSAQKNPTAFYLCASSIPGQGAKGTEAFFGQGTRLTVV.

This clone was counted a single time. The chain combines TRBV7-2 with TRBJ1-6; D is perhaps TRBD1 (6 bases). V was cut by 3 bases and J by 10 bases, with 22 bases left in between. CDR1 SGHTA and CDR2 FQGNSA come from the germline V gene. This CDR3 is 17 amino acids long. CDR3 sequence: CASSFSYVGASRSPLHF. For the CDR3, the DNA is TGTGCCAGCAGCTTTTCTTACGTGGGGGCGTCTCGGTCACCCCTCCACTTT. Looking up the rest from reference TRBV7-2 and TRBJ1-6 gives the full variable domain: GAGVSQSPSNKVTEKGKDVELRCDPISGHTALYWYRQSLGQGLEFLIYFQGNSAPDKSGLPSDRFSAERTGGSVSTLTIQRTQQEDSAVYLCASSFSYVGASRSPLHFGNGTRLTVT.